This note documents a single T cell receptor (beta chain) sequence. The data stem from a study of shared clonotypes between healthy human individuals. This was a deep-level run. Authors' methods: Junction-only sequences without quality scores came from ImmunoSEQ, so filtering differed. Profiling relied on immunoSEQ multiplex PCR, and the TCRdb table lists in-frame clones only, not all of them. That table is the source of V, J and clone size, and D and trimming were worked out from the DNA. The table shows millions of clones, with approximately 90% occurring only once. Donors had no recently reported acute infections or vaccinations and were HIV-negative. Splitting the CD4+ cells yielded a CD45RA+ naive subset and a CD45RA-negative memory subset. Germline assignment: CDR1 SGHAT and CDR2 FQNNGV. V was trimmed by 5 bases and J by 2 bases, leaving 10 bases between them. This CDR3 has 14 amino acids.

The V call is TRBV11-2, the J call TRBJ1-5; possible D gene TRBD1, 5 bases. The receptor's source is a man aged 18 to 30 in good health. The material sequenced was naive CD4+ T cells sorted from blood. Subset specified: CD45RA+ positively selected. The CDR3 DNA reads TGTGCCAGCAGCCGAGACAGCGGCAATCAGCCCCAGCATTTT. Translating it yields CASSRDSGNQPQHF. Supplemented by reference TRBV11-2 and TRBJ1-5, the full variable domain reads EAGVAQSPRYKIIEKRQSVAFWCNPISGHATLYWYQQILGQGPKLLIQFQNNGVVDDSQLPKDRFSAERLKGVDSTLKIQPAKLEDSAVYLCASSRDSGNQPQHFGDGTRLSIL.